What follows are 12 T cell receptor beta chains derived from one specimen sequenced in a study of breast tumors, draining lymph nodes, adjacent tissues. Breast cancer patients provided tissue from their axillary draining lymph nodes. In TCRdb, the multiplex PCR reads were re-called with MiXCR into one record per CDR3 protein. The sample carries 150,000 to 200,000 distinct CDR3 sequences, around a third recorded once. The specimen sequenced was axillary lymph node tissue. The origin of the receptors is a female donor with breast cancer. Some clones in this sample may be carry-over from other donors' samples.

Comment on this clonotype: One base away lies a much larger clone, so this may be a sequencing read error. V is TRBV9 and J is TRBJ2-6; D might be TRBD1 (5 bases). The CDR3 runs 15 residues. Germline V gene lookup returns CDR1 SGDLS and CDR2 YYNGEE. This CDR3 is CASSVGFDGANVPTF. The CDR3 DNA reads as TGTGCCAGCAGCGTAGGATTTGATGGGGCCAACGTCCCGACTTTC.

This chain uses TRBV7-9 with TRBJ1-6; the D is unclear. Germline CDR1 is SEHNR and CDR2 is FQNEAQ (reference sequence). V was pared by 5 bases and J by 10 bases, with 21 bases between. The CDR3 consists of 16 residues. The CDR3 loop is CASSPGFRSLSSPLHF. CDR3 sequence (DNA): TGTGCCAGCAGCCCCGGGTTTAGGTCCCTCTCCTCACCCCTCCACTTT.

This clonotype was counted ten times or more. CDR3 nucleotide sequence: TGCAGTGCTAGGCCCCCCGAAGGCGGGAGAGCAGATACGCAGTATTTT. The encoded protein is CSARPPEGGRADTQYF. This rearrangement joins TRBV20-1 to TRBJ2-3; TRBD2 agrees at 7 bases. This CDR3 contains 16 residues. Germline loops: CDR1 DFQATT, CDR2 SNEGSKA (reference sequence). The ends lost 3 bases at V and 4 bases at J; junction bases unmatched: 13.

This clonotype has more than one count but fewer than ten. Possible read error: a much larger clone is one base away. The V and J genes are TRBV9 and TRBJ1-2; D possibly corresponds to TRBD1 (6 bases). Germline V gene lookup returns CDR1 SGDLS and CDR2 YYNGEE. CDR3 length equals 16 residues. DNA of the CDR3: TGTGCCAGCAGCATATCTTCGGGGGCCCCAAGCTATGCCTACACCTTC. This encodes CASSISSGAPSYAYTF.

This clonotype showed up many times. CDR3 residues: CASSQLLGDNEQFF. The CDR3 DNA sequence: TGCGCCAGCAGCCAACTTCTCGGGGACAATGAGCAGTTCTTC. The J gene is TRBJ2-1, the V gene TRBV4-1; D is possibly TRBD2 (5 bases). Trimming removed 2 bases from V and 5 bases from J, with 10 bases in between. The CDR3 spans 14 residues. Germline lookup yields CDR1 MGHRA and CDR2 YSYEKL.

This clonotype was seen a single time. The V and J genes are TRBV27 and TRBJ2-3; 7 positions match TRBD2. The CDR3 is made up of 15 amino acids. From germline, CDR1 is MNHEY and CDR2 SMNVEV (reference sequence). V lost 2 bases and J lost 5; bases outside the gene matches: 7. This chain's CDR3 is CASSLTSVSQDTQYF. The CDR3 DNA sequence: TGTGCCAGCAGTTTAACTAGCGTATCACAAGATACGCAGTATTTT.

The V call is TRBV27, the J call TRBJ2-3, with D perhaps assigned TRBD1 or TRBD2 (5 bases each). CDR1 is MNHEY and CDR2 is SMNVEV in the germline V gene (reference sequence). The CDR3 totals 14 residues. Trimming removed 2 bases from V and 14 bases from J, with 20 bases in between. The CDR3 DNA is TGTGCCAGCAGTTTACTAGAGGGGCCCGATTCGCGGTATTTT. Its translation is CASSLLEGPDSRYF.

This clonotype was recorded many times. The genes are TRBV18 and TRBJ2-2, with D possibly being TRBD1 or TRBD2 (5 bases each). The CDR3 covers 15 residues. Germline CDR1 KGHSH, CDR2 LQKENI. Trimming took off 2 bases at V and 6 bases at J, with 13 bases between the two ends. CDR3 residues: CASSPRLGTAGELFF. CDR3 sequence (DNA): TGTGCCAGCTCACCAAGGTTAGGGACCGCCGGGGAGCTGTTTTTT.

The sample holds one count of this clonotype. The chain links TRBV11-3 to TRBJ2-3; 9 bases agree with TRBD1. Germline CDR1 and CDR2: SGHNT and YENEEA. CDR3 size: 17 residues. Trimming at V came to 0 bases and at J to 11 bases, leaving 15 bases not matched to a gene. The CDR3 nucleotides are TGTGCCAGCAGCTTAGATGACAGGGGGTTGGGAAGCGATGAGCAGTATTTT. It translates to CASSLDDRGLGSDEQYF.

A few counts support this clonotype. Being one base from a much bigger clone, this may be a read error. The V call is TRBV4-1, the J call TRBJ1-2; a possible D gene is TRBD1 (6 bases). The CDR3 is 15 residues long. From germline, CDR1 is MGHRA and CDR2 YSYEKL. The CDR3 loop is CASNQVGTGPSSYTF. DNA for the CDR3: TGCGCCAGCAACCAAGTCGGCACAGGGCCGAGTAGCTACACCTTC.

This clonotype was counted ten times or more. The CDR3 reads CASSSIHEQYF. CDR3 coding DNA: TGTGCCAGTAGTTCGATCCACGAGCAGTACTTC. The chain has TRBV19 and TRBJ2-7, with D uncertain. Germline assignment: CDR1 LNHDA and CDR2 SQIVND (reference sequence). CDR3 length: 11 residues. The ends were cut back, 5 bases at V and 5 bases at J, with 7 bases in the middle. The full variable domain, in which reference TRBV19 and TRBJ2-7 provide the parts outside the CDR3, is DGGITQSPKYLFRKEGQNVTLSCEQNLNHDAMYWYRQDPGQGLRLIYYSQIVNDFQKGDIAEGYSVSREKKESFPLTVTSAQKNPTAFYLCASSSIHEQYFGPGTRLTVT.

This clonotype was seen repeatedly, ten times or more. This chain joins TRBV5-8 and TRBJ2-5; 12 bases fit TRBD2. The CDR3 spans 17 residues. V gave up 1 base and J gave up 0 bases; unmatched junction bases: 4. In germline, CDR1 is SGHTS, CDR2 YDEGEE. The CDR3 DNA is TGTGCCAGCAGCTTGACCGGACTAGCGGGGAACCAAGAGACCCAGTACTTC. This codes for CASSLTGLAGNQETQYF. The whole variable domain, remainder taken from reference TRBV5-8 and TRBJ2-5, is EAGVTQSPTHLIKTRGQQATLRCSPISGHTSVYWYQQALGLGLQFLLWYDEGEERNRGNFPPRFSGRQFPNYSSELNVNALELEDSALYLCASSLTGLAGNQETQYFGPGTRLLVL.